This T cell receptor (beta chain) comes out of a study of CD8 T cells in Susac syndrome. Study conclusions and caveats: The study recognized that the number of individuals in its TCR sequencing and HLA analysis was relatively small.

Turning to this clonotype: Its antigen remains unidentified.

This CDR3 is built from 16 residues. V lost 6 bases and J lost 2; bases outside the gene matches: 6. Germline V CDR1 and CDR2: MNHNY, SVGAGI (reference sequence). A quantity of about 0.5 to 1 ug RNA underwent reverse transcription using random hexamers. MiXCR, applied by TCRdb to the immunoSEQ multiplex PCR reads, yields one record per CDR3 protein. Of about 160,000 distinct CDR3 sequences listed, 94% were seen once; the top ten hold about 0.094%. The chain employs TRBV6-6 and TRBJ1-5; 11 positions match TRBD1. The sequenced sample was CD4+ T cells from PBMCs. The TCR comes from a human donor with multiple sclerosis. The CDR3 sequence: CASRDGQGAGNQPQHF. CDR3 DNA sequence: TGTGCCAGCAGGGACGGACAGGGGGCTGGCAATCAGCCCCAGCATTTT.